This TCR beta chain stems from a study of T cell responses to AZD1222 COVID-19 vaccine. The study's findings and limits: There were mostly white British donors and more females than males, and clonal diversity was possibly underestimated. Vaccination with two AZD1222 doses was followed by a rise in Spike-specific TCR breadth and depth.

In regard to this clone: The antigen is unknown.

Clones were sequenced by immunoSEQ multiplex PCR, and TCRdb holds only the in-frame ones, with some missing. The data show 150,000 or so clones, roughly 92% seen once. This TCR was sampled from an adult in good health. Sequences were derived from peripheral blood, sampled on day 0 of AZD1222 vaccination.

In nucleotides, the CDR3 is TGTGCCAGCAGTTTGATCGGGACTGAAGCTTTCTTT. Amino acids: CASSLIGTEAFF. The J gene is TRBJ1-1, the V gene TRBV28; no reliable D call. The CDR3 sequence is 12 residues long. The germline V gene has CDR1 MDHEN and CDR2 SYDVKM. V lost 3 bases, J lost 5 bases, and 7 bases lay in between.